The 8 T cell receptor beta chains below come from one sample, sequenced in a study of T cell repertoires in cytomegalovirus infection. TCRdb independently ran MiXCR on the reads; one entry per CDR3 protein. The sample shows about 490,000 distinct CDR3 sequences, about 30% of them seen only once. The sequencing sample was made of PBMCs. The receptors were gathered from a human donor in good health (CMV status not recorded). Some clones in this sample may be carry-over from other donors' samples.

This clonotype was observed many times. The rearrangement joins TRBV7-8 to TRBJ2-1, with unresolved D. This CDR3 contains 11 residues. V was shortened by 7 bases and J by 8 bases, with 9 bases between the two germline ends. Germline V lookup: CDR1 SGHVS, CDR2 FQNEAQ. CDR3 sequence reads: CASNSFDEQFF. DNA of the CDR3: TGTGCCAGCAACTCTTTCGATGAGCAGTTCTTC.

The chain combines TRBV5-1 with TRBJ1-1; 7 bases are shared with TRBD1. Trimming cost V 4 bases and J 1 base; bases outside gene matches: 7. CDR1 is SGHRS, CDR2 YFSETQ, per germline. The CDR3 totals 15 residues. The CDR3 loop is CASSTAGTENTEAFF. In nucleotides, the CDR3 is TGCGCCAGCAGCACCGCCGGGACAGAGAACACTGAAGCTTTCTTT.

This chain links TRBV11-1 with TRBJ2-7; 9 bases are shared with TRBD1. The length of the CDR3 is 15 residues. V lost 4 bases and J lost 6; bases outside the gene matches: 10. Germline lookup yields CDR1 SGHAT and CDR2 FQDESV (reference sequence). As DNA, the CDR3 is TGTGCCAGCAGCTCTTACCCCCCACAGGGGGCCGAGCAGTACTTC. It is translated as CASSSYPPQGAEQYF.

This clonotype was seen many times. The chain recombines TRBV7-2 with TRBJ2-1; no firm D call. Germline V gene data show CDR1 as SGHTA and CDR2 as FQGNSA. CDR3 length: 14 amino acids. Trimming shortened V by 1 base and J by 7 bases, and 11 bases separated the two germline ends. The CDR3 here is CASSLGSEWNEQFF. CDR3 nucleotides: TGTGCCAGCAGCTTAGGGTCCGAATGGAATGAGCAGTTCTTC.

This rearrangement joins TRBV6-1 to TRBJ2-7; unclear D gene. Germline CDR1 and CDR2: MNHNS and SASEGT. The CDR3 consists of 16 residues. V was trimmed by 6 bases and J by 2 bases, leaving 20 bases between them. The CDR3: CASSPPTLTNAYEQYV. DNA of the CDR3: TGTGCCAGCAGCCCCCCGACACTCACAAACGCCTACGAGCAGTACGTC.

J is TRBJ2-1 and V is TRBV12-3 or TRBV12-4, with 9 bases lining up with TRBD1. The CDR3 consists of 13 residues. Losses at the gene ends were 7 bases for V and 12 bases for J; bases not matched to a gene: 10. CDR3 sequence reads: CASTPTLGQGQFF. The DNA for the CDR3 is TGTGCCAGCACCCCGACTTTGGGACAGGGGCAGTTCTTC.

The chain couples TRBV11-2 to TRBJ2-1; D might be TRBD1 (6 bases). The V and J ends lost 5 bases and 6 bases respectively, with 17 bases between them. Germline V gene lookup returns CDR1 SGHAT and CDR2 FQNNGV. The CDR3 covers 15 residues. This CDR3 is CASSPDRQGGNEQFF. The CDR3 DNA follows: TGTGCCAGCAGCCCCGACCGGCAAGGGGGCAATGAGCAGTTCTTC.

The chain links TRBV28 to TRBJ1-4; TRBD1 is a possible D gene (5 bases). CDR1 MDHEN and CDR2 SYDVKM come from the germline V gene. Trimming cost V 5 bases and J 8 bases, with 18 bases left between them. The CDR3 loop spans 15 amino acids. In nucleotides, the CDR3 is TGTGCCAGCAGTCCACCGGGACCACGTAGGGAAAAACTGTTTTTT. Its protein is CASSPPGPRREKLFF. Combining the CDR3 with reference TRBV28 and TRBJ1-4 gives the whole variable domain DVKVTQSSRYLVKRTGEKVFLECVQDMDHENMFWYRQDPGLGLRLIYFSYDVKMKEKGDIPEGYSVSREKKERFSLILESASTNQTSMYLCASSPPGPRREKLFFGSGTQLSVL.